The 20 T cell receptor beta chains below come from one sample, sequenced in a study of T cells in Graves' hyperthyroidism and ophthalmopathy. Amplified TCR beta CDR3 regions came from RNA transcripts. HTBI primers were the set used in a first-round RT-PCR of the TCR CDR3. TCRdb processed the multiplex PCR reads anew with MiXCR; each CDR3 protein has one entry. This sample carries roughly 800,000 distinct CDR3 sequences, approximately 40% of them seen once, and the ten largest clones take 7.5% to 9.5%. Sequencing used blood. Receptors were obtained from a man aged 18-30 years with Graves' hyperthyroidism.

In this sample, this clonotype turned up a few times. This clone may be a read error of a much larger clone one base away. As DNA, the CDR3 is TGTGCCATCAGTGGGTCCGGCAGCTCCTACGAGCAGTACTTC. It translates to CAISGSGSSYEQYF. The chain has TRBV10-3 and TRBJ2-7, with unresolved D. Germline V gives CDR1 ENHRY, CDR2 SYGVKD. Trimming left V 4 bases short and J 0 bases short, with 10 bases between. This CDR3 contains 14 residues.

The chain employs TRBV29-1 and TRBJ2-1, with D possibly being TRBD1 (5 bases). Deletions cut 6 bases from V and 0 bases from J, with 9 bases between. Germline lookup yields CDR1 SQVTM and CDR2 ANQGSEA. The CDR3 length is 13 residues. This CDR3 reads CSVRQSSYNEQFF. Here the CDR3 DNA reads TGCAGCGTCCGACAGAGCTCCTACAATGAGCAGTTCTTC.

In nucleotides, the CDR3 is TGTGCCAGCAGCTTAGCAGGCGGAAAGGGACCTTACGAGCAGTACTTC. Translated: CASSLAGGKGPYEQYF. This chain joins TRBV7-9 and TRBJ2-7; D may be TRBD1 or TRBD2 (5 bases each). Germline V lookup: CDR1 SEHNR, CDR2 FQNEAQ (reference sequence). V was pared by 0 bases and J by 4 bases, with 16 bases between. There are 16 residues in the CDR3.

The genes are TRBV7-3 and TRBJ2-5, with 10 bases matching TRBD2. V shed 4 bases and J 5 bases; nucleotides not matched to a gene: 4. CDR1 SGHTA and CDR2 FQGTGA come from the germline V gene. The CDR3 spans 14 residues. As DNA, the CDR3 is TGTGCCAGCAGCTGGCGAGCGGGAGGGGAGACCCAGTACTTC. Protein sequence: CASSWRAGGETQYF.

This clonotype has a count of ten or more. The chain couples TRBV7-8 to TRBJ1-1; D remains unclear. The V and J ends lost 1 base and 5 bases respectively, with 8 bases between them. This CDR3 has 13 amino acids. Germline CDR1 SGHVS, CDR2 FQNEAQ. CDR3 nucleotide sequence: TGTGCCAGCAGCTTAGGGGAACGTACTGAAGCTTTCTTT. Translated: CASSLGERTEAFF.

DNA of the CDR3: TGTGCCAGCAGCATGACAGGGGTCCACGAGCAGTACTTC. Protein product: CASSMTGVHEQYF. The chain is built from TRBV7-2 and TRBJ2-7; 8 bases map to TRBD1. CDR1 and CDR2 (germline): SGHTA, FQGNSA. Germline trimming cut 5 bases from V and 5 bases from J; bases unmatched to any gene: 5. The CDR3 runs to 13 residues. Looking up the rest from reference TRBV7-2 and TRBJ2-7 gives the full variable domain: GAGVSQSPSNKVTEKGKDVELRCDPISGHTALYWYRQSLGQGLEFLIYFQGNSAPDKSGLPSDRFSAERTGGSVSTLTIQRTQQEDSAVYLCASSMTGVHEQYFGPGTRLTVT.

The V and J genes are TRBV10-3 and TRBJ1-5; no reliable D call. With 4 bases removed from V and 9 bases from J, the gap between germline ends came to 13 bases. The V gene's germline CDR1 is ENHRY and CDR2 SYGVKD. The CDR3 consists of 13 residues. The CDR3 is CAISGSSYRPQHF. The CDR3, as DNA: TGTGCCATCAGTGGGAGCTCCTATCGGCCCCAGCATTTT.

The chain is built from TRBV7-2 and TRBJ1-2; TRBD1 might be the D (5 bases). The CDR3 extends over 14 amino acids. Between the trimmed V and J ends, which lost 5 bases and 4 bases, there was a span of 14 bases. From germline, CDR1 is SGHTA and CDR2 FQGNSA. The CDR3 region is CASSVHPGTYGYTF. The CDR3 nucleotides are TGTGCCAGCAGCGTTCACCCAGGGACCTATGGCTACACCTTC.

This clonotype has ten or more counts. The J gene is TRBJ1-6, the V gene TRBV10-3; TRBD1 aligns across 8 bases. This CDR3 is 14 amino acids long. CDR1 and CDR2 (germline): ENHRY, SYGVKD. V was clipped by 3 bases and J by 14 bases; unmatched bases: 9. In DNA, the CDR3 is TGTGCCATCAGTGACTTCCCGGGACAGGTTTCCCTCCACTTT. Protein product: CAISDFPGQVSLHF.

This clonotype has only a few counts. This chain connects TRBV20-1 to TRBJ2-7, with 9 bases lining up with TRBD1. V dropped 4 bases and J dropped 3; count of bases not matched to a gene: 4. CDR1 is DFQATT, CDR2 SNEGSKA, per germline (reference sequence). This CDR3 has 13 amino acids. The CDR3 sequence: CSATTGGNYEQYF. The CDR3 region has the DNA TGCAGTGCTACGACAGGGGGAAACTACGAGCAGTACTTC.

A note on this clonotype: At one end the junction does not follow the germline gene, possibly because of a read error. J is TRBJ2-5 and V is TRBV2; 7 nucleotides line up with TRBD1. Germline loops: CDR1 SNHLY, CDR2 FYNNEI. The CDR3 length is 15 residues. CDR3 amino acids: CAISTRQGRRETQYF. The DNA for the CDR3 is TGTGCCATCAGTACTCGACAGGGACGAAGGGAGACCCAGTACTTC.

This clonotype has ten or more counts. This chain uses TRBV20-1 with TRBJ2-7; 12 nucleotides agree with TRBD2. The CDR3 loop spans 13 amino acids. CDR1 DFQATT and CDR2 SNEGSKA come from the germline V gene (reference sequence). The CDR3 is CSARTSGTYEQYF. The CDR3 nucleotides are TGCAGCGCCCGGACTAGCGGGACCTACGAGCAGTACTTC.

The chain employs TRBV14 and TRBJ1-2, with a weak D call TRBD1 (6 bases). This CDR3 contains 14 residues. Trimming shortened V by 4 bases and J by 4 bases, and 13 bases separated the two germline ends. Germline CDR1 and CDR2: SGHDN and FVKESK. CDR3 region: CASSPYRVGYGYTF. CDR3 in DNA: TGTGCCAGCAGCCCTTACAGGGTAGGCTATGGCTACACCTTC. Full variable domain (missing parts from reference TRBV14 and TRBJ1-2): EAGVTQFPSHSVIEKGQTVTLRCDPISGHDNLYWYRRVMGKEIKFLLHFVKESKQDESGMPNNRFLAERTGGTYSTLKVQPAELEDSGVYFCASSPYRVGYGYTFGSGTRLTVV.

The sample holds many counts of this clonotype. This chain joins TRBV7-9 and TRBJ1-6, with 7 bases identical to TRBD1. The CDR3 loop spans 16 amino acids. V lost 5 bases to trimming and J lost 8 bases; unmatched junction nucleotides: 12. CDR1 and CDR2 (germline): SEHNR, FQNEAQ (reference sequence). Here the CDR3 reads CASSAPTGPKDSPLHF. CDR3 bases: TGTGCCAGCAGCGCACCGACAGGGCCTAAGGATTCACCCCTCCACTTT. The variable domain in full, with the rest retrieved from reference TRBV7-9 and TRBJ1-6, is DTGVSQNPRHKITKRGQNVTFRCDPISEHNRLYWYRQTLGQGPEFLTYFQNEAQLEKSRLLSDRFSAERPKGSFSTLEIQRTEQGDSAMYLCASSAPTGPKDSPLHFGNGTRLTVT.

The chain uses TRBV4-3 and TRBJ1-4; D not resolved. CDR1 and CDR2 from the germline V gene are LGHNA and YSLEER. Deletions cut 1 base from V and 8 bases from J, with 11 bases between. The CDR3 is 14 amino acids. Here the CDR3 reads CASSQGGRREKLFF. The CDR3 DNA reads as TGCGCCAGCAGCCAAGGTGGGCGGAGGGAAAAACTGTTTTTT.

This clonotype appeared a few times. The chain uses TRBV9 and TRBJ2-2, with TRBD2 matching 12 bases. The CDR3 sequence is 16 residues long. The germline V gene has CDR1 SGDLS and CDR2 YYNGEE. The junction had 4 bases not matched to a gene; V was cut back by 3 bases and J by 4 bases. The CDR3 DNA reads TGTGCCAGCAGCGGCCCACTAGCGGGAGGCACCGGGGAGCTGTTTTTT. It codes for CASSGPLAGGTGELFF.

This clonotype has only a few counts. The genes are TRBV12-3 or TRBV12-4 and TRBJ2-5, with TRBD2 matching 9 bases. The length of the CDR3 is 13 residues. V lost 7 bases, J lost 8 bases, and 8 bases stayed unmatched. In nucleotides, the CDR3 is TGTGCCAGCACCACCGGGACTAGCCAAACCCAGTACTTC. Translation gives CASTTGTSQTQYF.

The chain combines TRBV29-1 with TRBJ2-1; possibly TRBD2 for D (5 bases). This CDR3 comprises 12 residues. Trimming shortened V by 0 bases and J by 12 bases, and 12 bases separated the two germline ends. The V gene's germline CDR1 is SQVTM and CDR2 ANQGSEA. In DNA form, the CDR3 reads TGCAGCGTTGAAGATGGAGGTCTACGGCAGTTCTTC. As protein: CSVEDGGLRQFF.

This chain connects TRBV4-2 to TRBJ2-5; TRBD1 matches at 7 bases. V lost 4 bases, J lost 10 bases, and 3 bases stayed unmatched. Germline-derived CDR1 and CDR2 are LGHNA and YNFKEQ. This CDR3 is 11 amino acids long. Here the CDR3 DNA reads TGTGCCAGCAGCCCCACAGGGGACCAGTACTTC. Translated: CASSPTGDQYF.

This clonotype was seen a handful of times. This chain connects TRBV20-1 to TRBJ2-7; D not certain. CDR1 and CDR2 (germline): DFQATT, SNEGSKA (reference sequence). The CDR3 extends over 13 amino acids. The V end was cut by 3 bases, the J end by 6 bases, with 15 bases between. The CDR3, as DNA: TGCAGTGCTAGGCCTCTCGGGCACGCCGAGCAGTACTTC. Protein sequence: CSARPLGHAEQYF.